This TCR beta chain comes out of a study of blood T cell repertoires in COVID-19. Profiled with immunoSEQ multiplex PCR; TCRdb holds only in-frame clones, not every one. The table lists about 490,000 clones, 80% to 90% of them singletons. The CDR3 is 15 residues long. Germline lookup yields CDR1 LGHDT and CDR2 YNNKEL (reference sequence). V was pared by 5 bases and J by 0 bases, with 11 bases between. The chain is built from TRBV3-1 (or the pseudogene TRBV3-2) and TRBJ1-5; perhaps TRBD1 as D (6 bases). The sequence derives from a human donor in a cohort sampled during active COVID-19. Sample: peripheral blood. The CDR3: CASSYGQNSNQPQHF. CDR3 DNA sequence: TGTGCCAGCAGCTACGGACAGAATAGCAATCAGCCCCAGCATTTT.